The 10 T cell receptor beta chains in this list originate from one sample, sequenced in a study of T cell repertoires in cytomegalovirus infection. Each CDR3 protein is one row after TCRdb ran MiXCR on the reads. The profile shows about 130,000 distinct CDR3 sequences, roughly 9% of them singletons. Specimen: PBMCs. Receptors originate from a human donor in good health (CMV status not recorded). Some clones in this sample may be carry-over from other donors' samples.

This clonotype was seen at least ten times. J is TRBJ1-5 and V is TRBV5-6; no definite D call. The CDR3 totals 14 residues. CDR1 SGHDT and CDR2 YYEEEE come from the germline V gene. Deletions cut 7 bases from V and 0 bases from J, with 11 bases between. The CDR3 protein is CASGQLFSNQPQHF. The CDR3 nucleotides read TGTGCCAGCGGCCAGCTGTTTAGCAATCAGCCCCAGCATTTT. Filled out from reference TRBV5-6 and TRBJ1-5, the complete variable domain reads DAGVTQSPTHLIKTRGQQVTLRCSPKSGHDTVSWYQQALGQGPQFIFQYYEEEERQRGNFPDRFSGHQFPNYSSELNVNALLLGDSALYLCASGQLFSNQPQHFGDGTRLSIL.

A few counts support this clonotype. V and J are TRBV5-1 and TRBJ1-1; unclear D gene. The CDR3 has 14 residues. Trimming took 4 bases from V and 6 from J, leaving 16 bases between them. The germline CDR1 and CDR2 sequences are SGHRS and YFSETQ. Here the CDR3 reads CASSPRIEAPEAFF. The CDR3 DNA reads as TGCGCCAGCAGCCCCCGTATAGAAGCCCCTGAAGCTTTCTTT.

This clonotype was seen many times. The chain recombines TRBV6-5 with TRBJ1-1; 10 bases match TRBD1. The germline V gene has CDR1 MNHEY and CDR2 SVGAGI. The CDR3 totals 16 residues. V trimming: 5 bases; J trimming: 4 bases; junction bases outside the gene matches: 10. CDR3 DNA sequence: TGTGCCAGCAGTCCGTATCTCTGGGACAGGGGCACTGAAGCTTTCTTT. This translates into CASSPYLWDRGTEAFF.

This chain connects TRBV2 to TRBJ1-2; TRBD1 might be the D (6 bases). The length of the CDR3 is 13 residues. V lost 2 bases and J 10 bases, leaving 14 bases between the germline ends. CDR1 SNHLY and CDR2 FYNNEI come from the germline V gene. The CDR3 is CASSERQGIDYTF. CDR3 nucleotide sequence: TGTGCCAGCAGTGAACGGCAGGGGATCGACTACACCTTC.

This clonotype was counted a few times. The rearrangement links TRBV7-9 to TRBJ2-7; D possibly uses TRBD1 or TRBD2 (9 bases each). Germline V CDR1 and CDR2: SEHNR, FQNEAQ (reference sequence). The germline V and J ends were trimmed by 3 bases and 5 bases, with 20 bases remaining between them. This CDR3 has 16 residues. In nucleotides, the CDR3 is TGTGCCAGCAGCTTCCGCGGGGGGGACAGGGCCCACGAGCAGTACTTC. Protein: CASSFRGGDRAHEQYF.

The sample holds many counts of this clonotype. This chain links TRBV7-3 with TRBJ2-1; TRBD2 matches at 8 bases. The J segment lost 3 bases and the V segment lost 2 bases, leaving 6 bases of the junction unmatched. CDR1 and CDR2 (germline): SGHTA, FQGTGA. This CDR3 has 16 residues. CDR3: CASSLSGGADYNEQFF. CDR3 sequence (DNA): TGTGCCAGCAGCTTATCCGGGGGGGCCGACTACAATGAGCAGTTCTTC.

V and J are TRBV20-1 and TRBJ2-5, with a weak D call TRBD2 (6 bases). Germline V lookup: CDR1 DFQATT, CDR2 SNEGSKA (reference sequence). V was cut by 6 bases and J by 4 bases, with 12 bases left in between. This CDR3 contains 12 residues. This chain's CDR3 is CSATPGGETQYF. In DNA form, the CDR3 reads TGCAGTGCAACGCCCGGGGGAGAGACCCAGTACTTC.

The sample holds many counts of this clonotype. This rearrangement joins TRBV2 to TRBJ2-3; no definite D call. Per the germline V gene, CDR1 is SNHLY and CDR2 is FYNNEI. Trimming pared 5 bases from V and 4 bases from J, leaving 10 bases between. CDR3 size: 13 residues. The CDR3: CASSTGPADTQYF. The CDR3 bases are TGTGCCAGCAGTACTGGGCCCGCAGATACGCAGTATTTT.

This clonotype was found many times. The rearrangement joins TRBV7-2 to TRBJ2-1; D is uncertain. V lost 4 bases and J 2 bases, leaving 9 bases between the germline ends. Germline values: CDR1 SGHTA, CDR2 FQGNSA. This CDR3 is built from 14 residues. The CDR3 protein is CASSSAGTYNEQFF. In DNA, the CDR3 is TGTGCCAGCAGCTCCGCTGGAACCTACAATGAGCAGTTCTTC. Full variable domain (outside the CDR3, taken from reference TRBV7-2 and TRBJ2-1): GAGVSQSPSNKVTEKGKDVELRCDPISGHTALYWYRQSLGQGLEFLIYFQGNSAPDKSGLPSDRFSAERTGGSVSTLTIQRTQQEDSAVYLCASSSAGTYNEQFFGPGTRLTVL.

The rearrangement links TRBV6-2 or TRBV6-3 to TRBJ2-3; tentative D call: TRBD2 (5 bases). CDR1 is MNHEY and CDR2 is SVGEGT in the germline V gene. Trimming removed 0 bases at V and 2 bases at J, with 12 bases between. The CDR3 is made up of 16 amino acids. CDR3: CASSYSIQDFTDTQYF. The CDR3 DNA follows: TGTGCCAGCAGTTACTCGATCCAGGACTTCACAGATACGCAGTATTTT.